Listed here are 21 T cell receptor beta chains from one sample, sequenced in a study of cytomegalovirus exposure and HLA in healthy donors. This PCR relied on a set of 60 Vbeta primers and 13 Jbeta primers. Clones were read by immunoSEQ multiplex PCR, and TCRdb kept only the in-frame ones, dropping some. The sample holds about 140,000 clones; around 75% are singletons and the top ten take approximately 3%. The sample taken for sequencing was PBMCs. These TCRs come from a female donor in good health and CMV-seronegative.

V usage is TRBV7-8 and J usage is TRBJ1-1; D is ambiguous. V was trimmed by 5 bases and J by 1 base, leaving 11 bases between them. Germline V gene sequence: CDR1 SGHVS, CDR2 FQNEAQ. CDR3 length: 14 amino acids. CDR3: CASSQNRGNTEAFF. CDR3 nucleotides: TGTGCCAGCAGCCAAAACCGAGGGAACACTGAAGCTTTCTTT. Full variable domain (outside the CDR3, taken from reference TRBV7-8 and TRBJ1-1): GAGVSQSPRYKVAKRGQDVALRCDPISGHVSLFWYQQALGQGPEFLTYFQNEAQLDKSGLPSDRFFAERPEGSVSTLKIQRTQQEDSAVYLCASSQNRGNTEAFFGQGTRLTVV.

This clone was observed a single time. V gene TRBV2 combines with J gene TRBJ1-2; no reliable D call. CDR1 and CDR2 (germline): SNHLY, FYNNEI. V was clipped by 8 bases and J by 5 bases, with 9 bases between them. The length of the CDR3 is 11 residues. CDR3 region: CASQKPYGYTF. The CDR3 DNA sequence: TGTGCCAGCCAGAAACCATATGGCTACACCTTC.

V is TRBV30 and J is TRBJ1-4; 9 nucleotides align to TRBD1. J was trimmed by 10 bases and V by 8 bases; bases with no gene match: 14. The CDR3 covers 14 residues. CDR1 is GTSNPN, CDR2 SVGIG, per germline (reference sequence). The CDR3 protein is CARQGQGSPGKLFF. The CDR3 DNA reads as TGTGCCCGACAAGGACAGGGGTCGCCCGGAAAACTGTTTTTT.

The chain carries TRBV4-3 and TRBJ1-1; D might be TRBD1 (6 bases). CDR1 LGHNA and CDR2 YSLEER come from the germline V gene. Trimming pared 0 bases from V and 0 bases from J, leaving 17 bases between. The CDR3 extends over 18 amino acids. CDR3 coding DNA: TGCGCCAGCAGCCAAGATCTTCAGGGGCTCGGAATGAACACTGAAGCTTTCTTT. Its translation is CASSQDLQGLGMNTEAFF.

The rearrangement joins TRBV10-3 to TRBJ2-3, with 8 bases fitting TRBD1. CDR3 length: 15 residues. Trimming at V came to 5 bases and at J to 4 bases, leaving 8 bases not matched to a gene. CDR1 is ENHRY and CDR2 is SYGVKD in the germline V gene. The CDR3 sequence is CAISPGQGVSDTQYF. The DNA of the CDR3 is TGTGCCATCAGTCCTGGACAGGGTGTGTCAGATACGCAGTATTTT.

This chain connects TRBV7-6 to TRBJ2-5, with 8 bases identical to TRBD1. CDR3 size: 15 residues. The germline V gene encodes CDR1 SGHVS and CDR2 FNYEAQ. Trimming at V came to 0 bases and at J to 5 bases, leaving 5 bases not matched to a gene. DNA of the CDR3: TGTGCCAGCAGCTTAGCCGCGACAGGGGAGGAGACCCAGTACTTC. This codes for CASSLAATGEETQYF.

The J gene is TRBJ2-7, the V gene TRBV4-1, with D possibly matching TRBD2 (6 bases). From germline, CDR1 is MGHRA and CDR2 YSYEKL. The ends were cut back, 2 bases at V and 2 bases at J, with 13 bases in the middle. The CDR3 sequence is 15 residues long. CDR3 coding DNA: TGCGCCAGCAGCCAACCCACGCGGAGGGCCTACGAGCAGTACTTC. Translation gives CASSQPTRRAYEQYF.

The chain employs TRBV9 and TRBJ2-1; TRBD2 aligns across 14 bases. With 3 bases clipped from V and 1 base from J, the junction kept 9 bases outside the gene matches. There are 19 residues in the CDR3. Per the germline V gene, CDR1 is SGDLS and CDR2 is YYNGEE. The CDR3 is CASSALGLAGGKSYNEQFF. The CDR3 DNA reads as TGTGCCAGCAGCGCGCTAGGACTAGCGGGGGGAAAATCCTACAATGAGCAGTTCTTC.

This chain joins TRBV30 and TRBJ2-1, with TRBD2 matching over 8 bases. The germline gives CDR1 GTSNPN, CDR2 SVGIG (reference sequence). Trimming removed 2 bases from V and 7 bases from J; junction bases left unmatched: 7. The CDR3 consists of 14 residues. Here the CDR3 DNA reads TGTGCCTGGAGTTGGGGACTAGTAAATAATGAGCAGTTCTTC. Protein: CAWSWGLVNNEQFF.

CDR3 amino acids: CASLPRIGTSVQYF. In DNA, the CDR3 is TGCGCCAGCCTGCCGCGAATCGGGACTAGCGTCCAGTACTTC. The chain carries TRBV4-3 and TRBJ2-5; 10 bases line up with TRBD2. V shed 8 bases, J shed 10 bases, and the junction held 13 bases outside the gene matches. CDR3 length equals 14 residues. CDR1 is LGHNA and CDR2 is YSLEER in the germline V gene.

The chain is built from TRBV5-1 and TRBJ2-6; TRBD1 agrees at 8 bases. V was pared by 0 bases and J by 2 bases, with 4 bases of the junction left unmatched. This CDR3 contains 17 residues. Germline values: CDR1 SGHRS, CDR2 YFSETQ. This CDR3 reads CASSLGTGFAGANVLTF. In DNA form, the CDR3 reads TGCGCCAGCAGCTTGGGGACAGGGTTCGCTGGGGCCAACGTCCTGACTTTC.

This chain connects TRBV25-1 to TRBJ2-1; D is undetermined. The V end lost 4 bases, the J end lost 6 bases, and 10 bases lay between the germline ends. CDR1 is MGHDK, CDR2 SYGVNS, per germline. The CDR3 extends over 13 amino acids. The CDR3 DNA reads as TGTGCCAGCAGTGCCTTCGGCGGCAATGAGCAGTTCTTC. Translation: CASSAFGGNEQFF.

The chain combines TRBV5-1 with TRBJ2-1, with 9 bases that match TRBD2. Trimming took 0 bases from V and 9 from J; bases not matched to a gene: 10. CDR3 size: 16 residues. Germline V CDR1 and CDR2: SGHRS, YFSETQ. In nucleotides, the CDR3 is TGCGCCAGCAGCTTGGCAATGGCGGGGGGGCCATGTGAGCAGTTCTTC. It codes for CASSLAMAGGPCEQFF.

Comment on this clone: The sample carries other DNA sequences with the same CDR3. This sequence joins TRBV18 and TRBJ1-1; D possibly corresponds to TRBD1 (5 bases). This CDR3 comprises 13 residues. Trimming cost V 6 bases and J 1 base, with 9 bases left between them. Germline CDR1 reads KGHSH; CDR2 reads LQKENI. CDR3 protein: CASSPTGNTEAFF. The CDR3 region has the DNA TGTGCCAGCTCCCCCACAGGGAACACTGAAGCTTTCTTT.

This chain links TRBV5-1 with TRBJ2-5; TRBD2 agrees at 8 bases. The V and J ends lost 4 bases and 4 bases, in that order; junction bases with no gene match: 6. The CDR3 is 14 residues long. CDR1 and CDR2 (germline): SGHRS, YFSETQ. CDR3 amino acids: CASSLGGAAETQYF. CDR3 bases: TGCGCCAGCAGCCTCGGGGGGGCCGCAGAGACCCAGTACTTC. The complete variable domain, with remaining parts taken from reference TRBV5-1 and TRBJ2-5, reads KAGVTQTPRYLIKTRGQQVTLSCSPISGHRSVSWYQQTPGQGLQFLFEYFSETQRNKGNFPGRFSGRQFSNSRSEMNVSTLELGDSALYLCASSLGGAAETQYFGPGTRLLVL.

This chain joins TRBV7-9 and TRBJ2-2, with 9 bases aligning to TRBD2. The CDR3 has 15 amino acids. Germline CDR1 reads SEHNR; CDR2 reads FQNEAQ (reference sequence). After removal of 2 bases from V and 9 bases from J, the junction contained 7 bases not matched to a gene. The CDR3 coding sequence is TGTGCCAGCAGCTTATCGGCTAGCGGGATCAGGGAGCTGTTTTTT. Residues: CASSLSASGIRELFF.

This clone was picked up one time. This chain joins TRBV4-3 and TRBJ2-3, with 10 bases identical to TRBD2. This CDR3 contains 19 residues. Trimming removed 0 bases from V and 6 bases from J; junction bases left unmatched: 15. Germline CDR1 is LGHNA and CDR2 is YSLEER. CDR3 sequence (DNA): TGCGCCAGCAGCCAAGATAAGATAAGGACTAGCGGATGGCTGGATACGCAGTATTTT. It codes for CASSQDKIRTSGWLDTQYF.

In this sample, this clone turned up once. This chain uses TRBV18 with TRBJ1-1; 10 nucleotides align to TRBD1. The CDR3 is 13 residues long. The J segment lost 4 bases and the V segment lost 6 bases, leaving 2 bases of the junction unmatched. Per the germline V gene, CDR1 is KGHSH and CDR2 is LQKENI. The CDR3 is CASSGQGGTEAFF. CDR3 nucleotides: TGTGCCAGCTCCGGACAGGGGGGCACTGAAGCTTTCTTT. The full variable domain, with the rest looked up from reference TRBV18 and TRBJ1-1, is NAGVMQNPRHLVRRRGQEARLRCSPMKGHSHVYWYRQLPEEGLKFMVYLQKENIIDESGMPKERFSAEFPKEGPSILRIQQVVRGDSAAYFCASSGQGGTEAFFGQGTRLTVV.

This chain uses TRBV9 with TRBJ2-1, with 9 positions matching TRBD1. CDR1 is SGDLS, CDR2 YYNGEE, per germline. The CDR3 runs to 15 residues. Trimming at V came to 3 bases and at J to 6 bases, leaving 7 bases not matched to a gene. The CDR3: CASSERQGDLNEQFF. In DNA form, the CDR3 reads TGTGCCAGCAGCGAGAGACAGGGGGATCTCAATGAGCAGTTCTTC.

The J gene is TRBJ1-2, the V gene TRBV6-5, with TRBD1 as a possible D gene (5 bases). Germline V gives CDR1 MNHEY, CDR2 SVGAGI. The ends were cut back, 10 bases at V and 8 bases at J, with 17 bases in the middle. CDR3 size: 12 residues. The CDR3 region is CATSRGRHGYTF. The CDR3 DNA follows: TGTGCCACATCTAGGGGCAGGCACGGCTACACCTTC.

V and J are TRBV7-2 and TRBJ2-2, with no clear D. V shed 5 bases and J shed 9 bases, with 13 bases lying between them. Looked up from germline, CDR1 is SGHTA and CDR2 is FQGNSA. There are 13 residues in the CDR3. The chain's CDR3 is CASSAAKSRELFF. CDR3 nucleotide sequence: TGTGCCAGCAGCGCGGCCAAGTCCCGGGAGCTGTTTTTT.